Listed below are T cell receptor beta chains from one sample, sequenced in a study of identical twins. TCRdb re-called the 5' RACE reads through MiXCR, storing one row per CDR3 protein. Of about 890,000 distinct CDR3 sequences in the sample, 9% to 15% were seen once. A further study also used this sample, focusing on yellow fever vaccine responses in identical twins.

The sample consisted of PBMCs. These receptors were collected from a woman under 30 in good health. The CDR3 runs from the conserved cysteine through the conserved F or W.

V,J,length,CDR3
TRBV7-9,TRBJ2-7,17,CASSDGTSGSPSYEQYF
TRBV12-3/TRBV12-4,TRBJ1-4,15,CASRATAATNEKLFF
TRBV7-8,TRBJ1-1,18,CASSESTGTGGRNTEAFF
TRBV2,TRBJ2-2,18,CAFCKTSGGLANTGELFF
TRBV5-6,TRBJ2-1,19,CASSSSMGTRGLSYNEQFF
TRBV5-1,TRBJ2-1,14,CASSLVPSVDEQFF
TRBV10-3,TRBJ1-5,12,CAISQGNQPQHF
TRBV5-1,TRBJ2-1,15,CASSLGDRDWNEQFF
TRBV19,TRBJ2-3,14,CASNKLASTDTQYF
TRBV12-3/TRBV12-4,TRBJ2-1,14,CASSSRTGGNEQFF
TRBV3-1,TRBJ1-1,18,CAFSLLYRGLTLNTEAFF
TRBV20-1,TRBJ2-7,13,CSARPRDPYEQYF
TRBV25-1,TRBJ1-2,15,CASSELYDRGYGYTF
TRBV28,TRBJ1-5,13,CASKGQGGQPQHF
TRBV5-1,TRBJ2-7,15,CASSLVGRENNEQYF
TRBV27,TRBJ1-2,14,CASSPQGGSYGYTF
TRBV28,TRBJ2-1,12,CASYDHPNEQFF
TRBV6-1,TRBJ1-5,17,CASSELADGYSNQPQHF
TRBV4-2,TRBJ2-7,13,CASSQDYMYEQYF
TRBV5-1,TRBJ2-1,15,CASSLGASGSAEQFF
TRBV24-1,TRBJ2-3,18,CATSALIGTSGIADTQYF
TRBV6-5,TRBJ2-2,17,CASSYKASGGGTGELFF
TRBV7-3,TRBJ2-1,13,CASSQGSRNEQFF
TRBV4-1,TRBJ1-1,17,CASSPLQGNAWNTEAFF
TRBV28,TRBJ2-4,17,CASSITKARRAKNIQYF
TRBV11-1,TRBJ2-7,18,CASSKGLAGARWTAEQYF
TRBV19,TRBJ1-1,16,CASSKNRGRVNTEAFF
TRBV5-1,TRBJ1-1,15,CASSTGQVPNTEAFF
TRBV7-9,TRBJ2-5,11,CASRDMETQYF
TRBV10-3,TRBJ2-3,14,CATRPMGSTDTQYF
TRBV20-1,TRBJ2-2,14,CSARTGGNTGELFF
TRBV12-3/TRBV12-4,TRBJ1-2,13,CASTPYDRGGYTF
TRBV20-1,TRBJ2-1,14,CSARDRLGYNEQFF
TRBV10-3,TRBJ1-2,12,CAISEAGGGYTF
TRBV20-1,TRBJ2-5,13,CSANRDRGETQYF
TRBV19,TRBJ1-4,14,CASSIMGAPEKLFF
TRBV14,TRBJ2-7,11,CASSHRIEQYF
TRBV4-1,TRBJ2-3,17,CASSQYAAGASTDTQYF
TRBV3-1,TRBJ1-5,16,CASSQDQTGRRSAQHF
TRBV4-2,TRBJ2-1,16,CASSQEFTPGYNEQFF
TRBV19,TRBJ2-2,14,CASGPQGMAGELFF
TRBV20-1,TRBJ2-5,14,CSARDLRGGETQYF
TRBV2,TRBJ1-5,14,CASSEYSHNQPQHF
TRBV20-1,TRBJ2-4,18,CSARAIGGERLAKNIQYF
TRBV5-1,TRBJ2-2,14,CASAQSGVDGELFF
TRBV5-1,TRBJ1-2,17,CASSLAAGQGQNYGYTF
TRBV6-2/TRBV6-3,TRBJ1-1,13,CASRYGGGPEAFF
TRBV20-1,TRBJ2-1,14,CSANGQLGLNEQFF
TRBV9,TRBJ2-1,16,CASSVGSGSGYNEQFF
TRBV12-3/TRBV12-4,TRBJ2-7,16,CASRSQLAGDRDEQYF
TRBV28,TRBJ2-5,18,CASSFSPGLGSFQETQYF
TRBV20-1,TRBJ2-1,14,CSATSSSGGWEQFF
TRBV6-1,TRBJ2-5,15,CASSPIWGAQETQYF
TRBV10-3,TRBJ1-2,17,CAISESPGPSANYGYTF
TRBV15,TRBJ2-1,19,CATSRGSVQGGWYYNEQFF
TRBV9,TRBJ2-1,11,CASSVGAEQFF
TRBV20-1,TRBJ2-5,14,CSATTIADKETQYF
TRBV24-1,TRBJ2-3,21,CATSDLVGEVAGDFSTDTQYF
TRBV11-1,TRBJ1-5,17,CASSLEGRGFGNQPQHF
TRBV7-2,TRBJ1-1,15,CASSLVVGVNTEAFF